This passage covers 32 T cell receptor beta chains from one sample sequenced in a study of regulatory T cells in long-lasting Graves disease. CDR3 regions were amplified by Arm-PCR using iRepertoire HTBI primers to build TCR beta libraries. TCRdb ran MiXCR on the multiplex PCR reads and lists one entry per CDR3 protein. The data contain 400,000 to 500,000 distinct CDR3 sequences, roughly 23% of them singletons. Time point: persistent/refractory GD, antithyroid drugs over 5 years with positive TRAb. TCR sequences were obtained from RNA taken from PBMCs. The starting material was peripheral blood mononuclear cells (PBMCs), obtained when the disease was refractory, from a patient treated with antithyroid drugs. The source is a female donor with Graves disease.

This clonotype has ten or more counts. The chain recombines TRBV28 with TRBJ2-4, with TRBD1 matching over 8 bases. Germline CDR1 is MDHEN and CDR2 is SYDVKM. V trimming: 5 bases; J trimming: 6 bases; junction bases outside the gene matches: 3. This CDR3 has 13 residues. Here the CDR3 reads CASSGTGPNIQYF. The CDR3 DNA reads TGTGCCAGCAGTGGGACAGGACCAAACATTCAGTACTTC.

This clonotype has ten or more counts. The chain carries TRBV2 and TRBJ1-5; a possible D gene is TRBD1 (5 bases). Germline V gives CDR1 SNHLY, CDR2 FYNNEI. The CDR3 extends over 13 amino acids. V was clipped by 6 bases and J by 6 bases, with 12 bases between them. DNA for the CDR3: TGTGCCAGCAGGCAGGGCCCACGTCAGCCCCAGCATTTT. As protein: CASRQGPRQPQHF. The variable domain in full, completed from reference TRBV2 and TRBJ1-5, reads EPEVTQTPSHQVTQMGQEVILRCVPISNHLYFYWYRQILGQKVEFLVSFYNNEISEKSEIFDDQFSVERPDGSNFTLKIRSTKLEDSAMYFCASRQGPRQPQHFGDGTRLSIL.

This rearrangement joins TRBV5-4 to TRBJ1-4; D is ambiguous. Germline V lookup: CDR1 SGHNT, CDR2 YYREEE (reference sequence). The CDR3 is 16 residues long. Trimming stripped 4 bases from V and 2 bases from J, with 15 bases between. The CDR3 nucleotides are TGTGCCAGCAGCCCCACGTACCCCAGGACTAATGAAAAACTGTTTTTT. Amino acid sequence: CASSPTYPRTNEKLFF.

This clonotype occurred many times. The chain has TRBV27 and TRBJ1-1; 7 bases agree with TRBD1. The CDR3 loop spans 14 amino acids. The ends lost 5 bases at V and 6 bases at J; junction bases unmatched: 9. The V gene's germline CDR1 is MNHEY and CDR2 SMNVEV (reference sequence). The CDR3 coding sequence is TGTGCCAGCAGTCAATCAGGGGGATGGGCTGAAGCTTTCTTT. It specifies CASSQSGGWAEAFF.

This clonotype has a handful of counts. The chain carries TRBV29-1 and TRBJ2-7; the D gene is possibly TRBD2 (6 bases). Germline loops: CDR1 SQVTM, CDR2 ANQGSEA. Trimming pared 3 bases from V and 5 bases from J, leaving 11 bases between. This CDR3 is 12 amino acids long. The CDR3 DNA sequence: TGCAGCGTTGAGGTGTGGGAGGACGAGCAGTACTTC. It encodes CSVEVWEDEQYF.

V usage is TRBV9 and J usage is TRBJ2-2, with 7 bases aligning to TRBD2. This CDR3 is built from 15 residues. Germline V CDR1 and CDR2: SGDLS, YYNGEE. After removal of 0 bases from V and 4 bases from J, the junction contained 3 bases not matched to a gene. As DNA, the CDR3 is TGTGCCAGCAGCGTAGAAAGCGGGGCCACCGGGGAGCTGTTTTTT. Residues: CASSVESGATGELFF.

V usage is TRBV25-1 and J usage is TRBJ2-7; tentatively, D is TRBD2 (6 bases). CDR1 is MGHDK and CDR2 is SYGVNS in the germline V gene. The ends were cut back, 3 bases at V and 5 bases at J, with 14 bases in the middle. The CDR3 extends over 14 amino acids. The CDR3 sequence is CASSDGRLANEQYF. In DNA form, the CDR3 reads TGTGCCAGCAGTGATGGGAGGCTAGCGAACGAGCAGTACTTC.

This clonotype has just a few counts. The chain recombines TRBV6-5 with TRBJ2-5, with D possibly TRBD2 on 5 matching bases. CDR3 length: 14 residues. The germline CDR1 and CDR2 sequences are MNHEY and SVGAGI. Between the trimmed V and J ends, which lost 2 bases and 5 bases, there was a span of 12 bases. The CDR3 loop is CASSYIGDPETQYF. DNA for the CDR3: TGTGCCAGCAGTTACATCGGGGATCCGGAGACCCAGTACTTC.

CDR3 region: CAISESIEDTEAFF. The CDR3 bases are TGTGCCATCAGTGAGTCGATAGAGGACACTGAAGCTTTCTTT. The chain links TRBV10-3 to TRBJ1-1; no firm D call. This CDR3 is 14 amino acids long. Germline V gene sequence: CDR1 ENHRY, CDR2 SYGVKD. The V end was cut by 0 bases, the J end by 3 bases, with 8 bases between.

This clonotype was observed at least ten times. This chain links TRBV6-1 with TRBJ2-7, with 7 nucleotides matching TRBD1. The CDR3 is 15 amino acids. Losses at the gene ends were 5 bases for V and 4 bases for J; bases not matched to a gene: 11. The germline gives CDR1 MNHNS, CDR2 SASEGT. The CDR3 sequence: CASSLQGSRGYEQYF. The CDR3 coding sequence is TGTGCCAGCAGTCTACAGGGGTCCCGTGGGTACGAGCAGTACTTC.

Many counts were recorded for this clonotype. The DNA of the CDR3 is TGTGCCAGCAAGGATGGGGGGGAGAACACTGAAGCTTTCTTT. Its protein product is CASKDGGENTEAFF. V and J are TRBV6-1 and TRBJ1-1; tentative D call: TRBD1 (5 bases). The CDR3 runs 14 residues. Germline V gene sequence: CDR1 MNHNS, CDR2 SASEGT. Trimming pared 7 bases from V and 1 base from J, leaving 13 bases between.

This clonotype was seen repeatedly, ten times or more. The rearrangement links TRBV6-1 to TRBJ1-5, with no clear D. Per the germline V gene, CDR1 is MNHNS and CDR2 is SASEGT. The CDR3 length is 15 residues. The V and J ends lost 6 bases and 0 bases respectively, with 12 bases between them. The CDR3 sequence: CASSVRDFSNQPQHF. The CDR3 DNA sequence: TGTGCCAGCAGCGTGCGAGACTTTAGCAATCAGCCCCAGCATTTT.

This clonotype was counted ten times or more. The chain links TRBV2 to TRBJ2-7, with 9 bases that match TRBD1. CDR1 SNHLY and CDR2 FYNNEI come from the germline V gene. The CDR3 is made up of 15 amino acids. V was pared by 3 bases and J by 7 bases, with 10 bases of the junction left unmatched. CDR3 region: CASSDPGQGHGEQYF. As DNA, the CDR3 is TGTGCCAGCAGTGATCCGGGACAGGGTCACGGGGAGCAGTACTTC.

This clonotype was observed many times. The chain joins TRBV28 to TRBJ1-6; weak D call: TRBD1 (5 bases). CDR3 size: 13 residues. Germline-derived CDR1 and CDR2 are MDHEN and SYDVKM. The ends were cut back, 5 bases at V and 9 bases at J, with 11 bases in the middle. Here the CDR3 reads CASSDARVSPLHF. CDR3 DNA sequence: TGTGCCAGCAGTGACGCCAGGGTTTCACCCCTCCACTTT.

This sequence joins TRBV30 and TRBJ2-4; D ambiguous. Trimming stripped 0 bases from V and 5 bases from J, with 5 bases between. This CDR3 has 12 amino acids. In germline, CDR1 is GTSNPN, CDR2 SVGIG (reference sequence). This chain's CDR3 is CAWSVGQNIQYF. The CDR3, as DNA: TGTGCCTGGAGTGTAGGCCAAAACATTCAGTACTTC.

This clonotype was counted many times. The J gene is TRBJ2-4, the V gene TRBV7-9; TRBD2 aligns across 13 bases. This CDR3 comprises 18 residues. CDR1 is SEHNR, CDR2 FQNEAQ, per germline (reference sequence). V trimming: 5 bases; J trimming: 0 bases; junction bases outside the gene matches: 7. The CDR3 DNA follows: TGTGCCAGCAGCCCCGGGACTAGCGGGACCCTAGCCAAAAACATTCAGTACTTC. Translated: CASSPGTSGTLAKNIQYF.

In this sample, this clonotype turned up a few times. The chain employs TRBV7-3 and TRBJ2-7; TRBD2 aligns across 9 bases. CDR1 SGHTA and CDR2 FQGTGA come from the germline V gene. J was trimmed by 6 bases and V by 4 bases; bases with no gene match: 4. There are 13 residues in the CDR3. The DNA for the CDR3 is TGTGCCAGCAGCTCCGGACTAGCGCGCGAGCAGTACTTC. Its translation: CASSSGLAREQYF.

About this clonotype itself: One base away lies a much larger clone, so this may be a sequencing read error. The V call is TRBV30, the J call TRBJ2-5, with D maybe TRBD1 (6 bases). Trimming left V 5 bases short and J 5 bases short, with 12 bases between. The CDR3 length is 12 residues. Germline assignment: CDR1 GTSNPN and CDR2 SVGIG (reference sequence). CDR3 sequence (DNA): TGTGCCTGGCATGGACAGTGGGAGACCCAGTACTTC. Translated: CAWHGQWETQYF.

In its sample, this clonotype was seen a few times. This sequence joins TRBV20-1 and TRBJ2-5; D perhaps matches TRBD2 (5 bases). CDR3 size: 13 residues. The V gene's germline CDR1 is DFQATT and CDR2 SNEGSKA (reference sequence). The V and J ends lost 5 bases and 5 bases respectively, with 15 bases between them. The CDR3 loop is CSAGLLRGETQYF. CDR3 nucleotide sequence: TGCAGTGCTGGGTTGTTACGAGGGGAGACCCAGTACTTC.

This chain connects TRBV11-2 to TRBJ2-7; 12 nucleotides match TRBD1. This CDR3 is 17 amino acids long. Unmatched junction bases numbered 11, after V lost 1 base and J lost 7 bases. In germline, CDR1 is SGHAT, CDR2 FQNNGV. CDR3 DNA: TGTGCCAGCAGCTTAGGACTCATTGGGACAGGGGGCGATGAGCAGTACTTC. Amino acid sequence: CASSLGLIGTGGDEQYF.

This sequence joins TRBV19 and TRBJ1-5, with D possibly being TRBD1 (5 bases). CDR1 and CDR2 (germline): LNHDA, SQIVND (reference sequence). The CDR3 extends over 15 amino acids. The V gene lost 3 bases and the J gene lost 0 bases, with 9 bases spanning the gap. The CDR3 coding sequence is TGTGCCAGTAGTATGGGACCAGGTAGCAATCAGCCCCAGCATTTT. This sequence encodes CASSMGPGSNQPQHF.

V is TRBV20-1 and J is TRBJ1-1; D might be TRBD1 (5 bases). Looked up from germline, CDR1 is DFQATT and CDR2 is SNEGSKA (reference sequence). V was trimmed by 8 bases and J by 3 bases, leaving 13 bases between them. CDR3 length: 12 amino acids. The CDR3 protein is CSLEGRDTEAFF. The CDR3 region has the DNA TGCAGTTTAGAGGGGAGGGACACTGAAGCTTTCTTT.

Only a few counts were recorded for this clonotype. The V call is TRBV29-1, the J call TRBJ2-7; possible D gene TRBD1, 6 bases. Trimming pared 6 bases from V and 7 bases from J, leaving 25 bases between. Per germline, CDR1 SQVTM and CDR2 ANQGSEA. The CDR3 sequence is 15 residues long. The CDR3: CSVSPRPSTGGEQYF. The CDR3 DNA reads TGCAGCGTCTCCCCGAGGCCATCGACAGGCGGTGAGCAGTACTTC.

The genes are TRBV7-2 and TRBJ2-3; the match to TRBD2 covers 7 bases. The germline CDR1 and CDR2 sequences are SGHTA and FQGNSA. The CDR3 extends over 14 amino acids. The ends lost 5 bases at V and 3 bases at J; junction bases unmatched: 5. The CDR3 nucleotides are TGTGCCAGCAGCCCTTGGGACTATACAGATACGCAGTATTTT. Residues: CASSPWDYTDTQYF. Drawing the rest from reference TRBV7-2 and TRBJ2-3, the complete variable domain is GAGVSQSPSNKVTEKGKDVELRCDPISGHTALYWYRQSLGQGLEFLIYFQGNSAPDKSGLPSDRFSAERTGGSVSTLTIQRTQQEDSAVYLCASSPWDYTDTQYFGPGTRLTVL.

This clonotype appeared a single time. The chain links TRBV7-3 to TRBJ2-5; the D is unclear. The last part of the DNA fits TRBJ2-1 better; the J call may be wrong. Germline V gene data show CDR1 as SGHTA and CDR2 as FQGTGA. The CDR3 is made up of 13 amino acids. CDR3 coding DNA: TGTGCCAGCAGCTTAGGAATATGGGGAGAGCAGTTCTTC. Protein sequence: CASSLGIWGEQFF.

The chain recombines TRBV4-1 with TRBJ1-1, with D possibly matching TRBD1 (6 bases). Trimming stripped 0 bases from V and 4 bases from J, with 12 bases between. Germline CDR1 reads MGHRA; CDR2 reads YSYEKL. The CDR3 has 15 residues. For the CDR3, the DNA is TGCGCCAGCAGCCAAGAAGGCAGGGGCGGCACTGAAGCTTTCTTT. This sequence encodes CASSQEGRGGTEAFF.

This clonotype showed up just a few times. V usage is TRBV28 and J usage is TRBJ2-7; 7 bases match TRBD2. CDR1 is MDHEN and CDR2 is SYDVKM in the germline V gene. This CDR3 is 15 amino acids long. The ends lost 2 bases at V and 4 bases at J; junction bases unmatched: 8. The CDR3 DNA follows: TGTGCCAGCAGTTTAGCGTCTAGCGGTAATTACGAGCAGTACTTC. Its translation: CASSLASSGNYEQYF.

Turning to this clonotype: The final CDR3 position lacks the conserved phenylalanine or tryptophan, pointing to a likely read error. CDR3 DNA: TGCAGTGCAACAGGAGCGGGAGTACACGAGCAGTACCTC. Amino acids: CSATGAGVHEQYL. The rearrangement uses TRBV20-1 and TRBJ2-7, with 8 bases identical to TRBD2. The length of the CDR3 is 13 residues. Germline CDR1 is DFQATT and CDR2 is SNEGSKA (reference sequence). Trimming cost V 6 bases and J 5 bases; bases outside gene matches: 9.

The V gene is TRBV29-1, the J gene TRBJ2-7; 8 bases match TRBD1. Germline V gene data show CDR1 as SQVTM and CDR2 as ANQGSEA. The CDR3 has 14 amino acids. V lost 1 base, J lost 2 bases, and 4 bases stayed unmatched. CDR3 bases: TGCAGCGTTGAAGGGACAGGGTCTCCCTACGAGCAGTACTTC. Amino acid sequence: CSVEGTGSPYEQYF.

J is TRBJ2-3 and V is TRBV28, with D unclear. CDR1 is MDHEN and CDR2 is SYDVKM in the germline V gene. This CDR3 is 14 amino acids long. Trimming removed 5 bases at V and 1 base at J, with 10 bases between. The chain's CDR3 is CASSPVSRTDTQYF. CDR3 DNA: TGTGCCAGCAGTCCAGTCTCTCGCACAGATACGCAGTATTTT.

This clonotype showed up just a few times. The J gene is TRBJ1-4, the V gene TRBV6-1; 7 bases are shared with TRBD1. V was clipped by 8 bases and J by 0 bases; unmatched bases: 24. The germline V gene encodes CDR1 MNHNS and CDR2 SASEGT. The CDR3 is 21 residues long. The CDR3 coding sequence is TGTGCCAGCTCACGACCTTTTCCAGACAGGGCCGACTTTGCAACTAATGAAAAACTGTTTTTT. As protein: CASSRPFPDRADFATNEKLFF.

This clonotype was recorded a few times. The chain recombines TRBV7-9 with TRBJ1-3; D ambiguous. CDR1 is SEHNR, CDR2 FQNEAQ, per germline (reference sequence). This CDR3 is built from 15 residues. The V gene lost 4 bases and the J gene lost 3 bases, with 13 bases spanning the gap. The CDR3, as DNA: TGTGCCAGCAGCTACGGACTGTCAAATGGAAACACCATATATTTT. Its translation: CASSYGLSNGNTIYF.